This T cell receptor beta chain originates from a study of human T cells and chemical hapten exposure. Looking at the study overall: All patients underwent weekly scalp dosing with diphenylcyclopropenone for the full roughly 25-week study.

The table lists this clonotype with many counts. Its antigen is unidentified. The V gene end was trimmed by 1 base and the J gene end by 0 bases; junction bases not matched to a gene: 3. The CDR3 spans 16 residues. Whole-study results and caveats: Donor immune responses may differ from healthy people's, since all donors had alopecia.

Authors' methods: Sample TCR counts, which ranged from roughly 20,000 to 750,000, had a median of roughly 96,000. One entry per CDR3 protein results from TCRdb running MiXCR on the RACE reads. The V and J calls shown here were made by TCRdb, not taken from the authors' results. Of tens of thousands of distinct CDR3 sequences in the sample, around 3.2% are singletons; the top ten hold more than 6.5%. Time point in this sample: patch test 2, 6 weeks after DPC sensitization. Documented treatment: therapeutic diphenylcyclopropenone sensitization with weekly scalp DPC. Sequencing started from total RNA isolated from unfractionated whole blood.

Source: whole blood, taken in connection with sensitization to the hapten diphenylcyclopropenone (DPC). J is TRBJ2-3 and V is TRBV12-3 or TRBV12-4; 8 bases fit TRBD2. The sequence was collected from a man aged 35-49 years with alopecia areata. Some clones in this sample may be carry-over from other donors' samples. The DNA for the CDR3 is TGTGCCAGCAGTTTAGTACTAGCGGCTAGCACAGATACGCAGTATTTT. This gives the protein CASSLVLAASTDTQYF.